This TCR beta chain was documented in a study of T cell responses to AZD1222 COVID-19 vaccine. Background on the study: Whether given at about 4 or about 12 weeks, second doses were pooled.

Study results and caveats: Baseline antibody screening turned up just six seropositive AZD1222 recipients.

Germline V gene lookup returns CDR1 SGHDN and CDR2 FVKESK. The CDR3 covers 13 residues. Trimming removed 2 bases from V and 4 bases from J, with 6 bases in between. Only in-frame clones appear in the TCRdb table, and some are missing; sequencing was by immunoSEQ multiplex PCR. The sample has 100,000 or so clones, about 90% seen once. As for this clone: No antigen is known for it.

The gene calls are TRBV14 and TRBJ1-5; no clear D. The clonotype originates from an adult in good health. This sample comprised peripheral blood, obtained on day 0 of AZD1222 vaccination. The CDR3 region has the DNA TGTGCCAGCAGCCAAAATGGGAATCAGCCCCAGCATTTT. This encodes CASSQNGNQPQHF.